This T cell receptor (beta chain) stems from a study of T cell repertoires in cytomegalovirus infection. Study-wide context: Evidence of both CMV infection and a matching HLA type came from public TCR beta signatures. Overall study findings and caveats: Summed public TCR beta family frequency identified CMV carriers bearing the relevant HLA. In two of eight donors, the top clonotype was HLA-C-restricted CMV-specific.

MiXCR was run by TCRdb on the reads, yielding one entry per CDR3 protein. The top ten hold approximately 10% of the sample, which has around 450,000 distinct CDR3 sequences, around 10% seen once. Germline CDR1 and CDR2: SGHNT and YYREEE (reference sequence). The CDR3 contains 12 residues. V was trimmed by 1 base and J by 5 bases, leaving 5 bases between them. At least ten counts were recorded for this clonotype. Its target is unknown. The chain is built from TRBV5-4 and TRBJ2-3; D uncertain. This TCR came from a human donor in good health (CMV status not recorded). Some clones in this sample may be carry-over from other donors' samples. The specimen sequenced was PBMCs. In DNA form, the CDR3 reads TGTGCCAGCAGCTTGAGAGGAGATACGCAGTATTTT. Translation: CASSLRGDTQYF.